This entry is about one TCR beta chain. Its antigen is not known. Germline V gives CDR1 MDHEN, CDR2 SYDVKM. The CDR3 runs to 11 residues. V lost 8 bases and J lost 11; bases outside the gene matches: 8. This sample was taken from a study of Ad26.COV2.S vaccination and SARS-CoV-2 variants. Study results and caveats: Placebo recipients showed lower spike-specific TCR breadth than vaccinees. The analyses of TCR breadth and depth may have understated the size of total T cell responses. There was reportedly substantial breadth in spike-specific CD8+ and CD4+ T cell responses after vaccination.

The data were produced by immunoSEQ multiplex PCR, yet TCRdb's version contains in-frame clones alone and is incomplete. This table holds tens of thousands of clones, 75% to 85% found once. Sequencing used peripheral blood, obtained after recovery from COVID-19. The TCR comes from a human donor who had recovered from COVID-19. This sequence joins TRBV28 and TRBJ1-2; 7 bases match TRBD1. This CDR3 reads CASGSTRGYTF. The CDR3 bases are TGTGCCAGCGGGTCTACCAGGGGGTACACCTTC.